These 3 T cell receptor beta chains came from one sample sequenced in a study of shared clonotypes between healthy human individuals (dated by TCRdb to the early 2020s). The library was produced with the immunoSEQ multiplex PCR assay. TCRdb stores this immuneACCESS table with in-frame sequences only. Part of the clones is absent; in the studies checked, under half of the shortfall reflects unresolved V genes, and no reason is known for the rest. The sample table contains 950,000 to 1,300,000 clones; only one count was recorded for roughly 80% of them. Clones ranked in the top ten supply about 1.4% of the sample. The sequenced sample was memory CD4+ T cells sorted from blood. The meaning of the sample's cell subset or site label: CD45RA-negative fraction. These receptor sequences come from a man between 18 and 29 years old in good health.

This chain joins TRBV28 and TRBJ1-6; D is possibly TRBD1 (6 bases). V was shortened by 4 bases and J by 12 bases, with 13 bases between the two germline ends. From germline, CDR1 is MDHEN and CDR2 SYDVKM. The CDR3 has 13 residues. The CDR3 nucleotides read TGTGCCAGCAGTTCCGGGACATTTGGACCCCTCCACTTT. Residues: CASSSGTFGPLHF.

This clone was counted between two and nine times. The V call is TRBV19, the J call TRBJ1-6; weak D call: TRBD1 (6 bases). Germline CDR1 reads LNHDA; CDR2 reads SQIVND (reference sequence). Deletions cut 6 bases from V and 9 bases from J, with 15 bases between. This CDR3 has 14 amino acids. This CDR3 reads CASRQGGQFSPLHF. The CDR3 bases are TGTGCCAGTAGGCAAGGGGGGCAGTTTTCACCCCTCCACTTT.

This sequence joins TRBV9 and TRBJ2-4; D perhaps matches TRBD1 (5 bases). Germline CDR1 SGDLS, CDR2 YYNGEE. The CDR3 consists of 15 residues. Deletions cut 2 bases from V and 6 bases from J, with 15 bases between. The DNA for the CDR3 is TGTGCCAGCAGCGTTCGACAGTTGTATATAAACATTCAGTACTTC. Translation gives CASSVRQLYINIQYF. Drawing the rest from reference TRBV9 and TRBJ2-4, the complete variable domain is DSGVTQTPKHLITATGQRVTLRCSPRSGDLSVYWYQQSLDQGLQFLIQYYNGEERAKGNILERFSAQQFPDLHSELNLSSLELGDSALYFCASSVRQLYINIQYFGAGTRLSVL.